Below, 2 T cell receptor beta chains from the same sample are listed, as sequenced in a study of neoadjuvant nivolumab and ipilimumab in lung cancer. Profiled with immunoSEQ multiplex PCR; TCRdb holds only in-frame clones, not every one. The sample has tens of thousands of clones, 85% to 90% seen once; the top ten hold under 4.5%. The specimen was blood, collected before neoadjuvant nivolumab, alone or with ipilimumab. The receptor source for this set is an adult with non-small cell lung cancer. Some clones in this sample may be carry-over from other donors' samples.

This rearrangement joins TRBV29-1 to TRBJ2-7; 9 bases are shared with TRBD1. Trimming took 4 bases from V and 2 from J; bases not matched to a gene: 6. This CDR3 spans 14 amino acids. Germline assignment: CDR1 SQVTM and CDR2 ANQGSEA. The DNA of the CDR3 is TGCAGCGTTGGGATGGGACAGGGTGCCTACGAGCAGTACTTC. This codes for CSVGMGQGAYEQYF.

As regards this clone: Germline is not matched at one junction end, which may reflect a read error. This CDR3 is CASSQGPTGELFF. DNA of the CDR3: TGTGCTAGCAGCCAAGGTCCCACCGGGGAGCTGTTTTTT. The rearrangement links TRBV7-7 to TRBJ2-2; D unclear. Germline assignment: CDR1 SSHAT and CDR2 FNYEAQ (reference sequence). This CDR3 region has 13 residues.